These 23 T cell receptor beta chains were all obtained from the same sample, sequenced in a study of blood T cell repertoires in COVID-19. Using immunoSEQ multiplex PCR, the repertoire was profiled, and TCRdb retains in-frame clones only, with some absent. The data contain 200,000 to 250,000 clones, around 90% of them singletons. Sequencing input: peripheral blood. These TCRs come from a man aged 30 to 45 with COVID-19, enrolled during active disease.

Only a few counts were recorded for this clone. The rearrangement uses TRBV25-1 and TRBJ1-2, with 9 bases aligning to TRBD1. Germline CDR1 reads MGHDK; CDR2 reads SYGVNS. Unmatched junction bases numbered 5, after V lost 4 bases and J lost 2 bases. This CDR3 is built from 15 residues. The CDR3 nucleotides are TGTGCCAGCAGTGCAGGGGGACAGGGAAACTATGGCTACACCTTC. Residues: CASSAGGQGNYGYTF.

DNA of the CDR3: TGTGCCAGTAGGGTGCGAGGAAATGGTAACTATGGCTACACCTTC. This gives the protein CASRVRGNGNYGYTF. The genes are TRBV19 and TRBJ1-2; D not certain. Trimming removed 6 bases at V and 1 base at J, with 15 bases between. The CDR3 spans 15 residues. Germline lookup yields CDR1 LNHDA and CDR2 SQIVND (reference sequence).

The chain links TRBV2 to TRBJ1-5, with a possible D match to TRBD1 (6 bases). CDR3 size: 15 residues. The V end was cut by 7 bases, the J end by 3 bases, with 16 bases between. CDR1 is SNHLY, CDR2 FYNNEI, per germline. The CDR3 nucleotides are TGTGCCAGCACCCCACGGACAGCTCCCAATCAGCCCCAGCATTTT. Amino acid sequence: CASTPRTAPNQPQHF. The whole variable domain, filled in from reference TRBV2 and TRBJ1-5, reads EPEVTQTPSHQVTQMGQEVILRCVPISNHLYFYWYRQILGQKVEFLVSFYNNEISEKSEIFDDQFSVERPDGSNFTLKIRSTKLEDSAMYFCASTPRTAPNQPQHFGDGTRLSIL.

The chain is built from TRBV19 and TRBJ1-1; maybe TRBD1 (5 bases). The CDR3 extends over 14 amino acids. V lost 3 bases and J 4 bases, leaving 12 bases between the germline ends. Germline CDR1 and CDR2: LNHDA and SQIVND (reference sequence). Here the CDR3 reads CASSILGVGTEAFF. CDR3 DNA: TGTGCCAGTAGTATTTTAGGGGTGGGCACTGAAGCTTTCTTT.

The chain links TRBV6-5 to TRBJ1-1; 9 bases align to TRBD1. The CDR3 is made up of 14 amino acids. CDR1 and CDR2 from the germline V gene are MNHEY and SVGAGI. The ends lost 6 bases at V and 6 bases at J; junction bases unmatched: 8. CDR3 residues: CASSLLWTGAEAFF. In nucleotides, the CDR3 is TGTGCCAGCAGCCTACTCTGGACAGGGGCTGAAGCTTTCTTT.

This clone was observed once. The chain couples TRBV20-1 to TRBJ2-1; 13 nucleotides line up with TRBD2. The CDR3 loop spans 17 amino acids. CDR1 and CDR2 from the germline V gene are DFQATT and SNEGSKA (reference sequence). V was clipped by 6 bases and J by 5 bases; unmatched bases: 13. The DNA of the CDR3 is TGCAGTGCCAGTGGAGCCGAGACTAGCGGGAGGAACAATGAGCAGTTCTTC. Its translation: CSASGAETSGRNNEQFF.

The chain employs TRBV4-3 and TRBJ1-2; 7 bases line up with TRBD1. Germline V CDR1 and CDR2: LGHNA, YSLEER. Losses at the gene ends were 1 base for V and 3 bases for J; bases not matched to a gene: 8. The CDR3 extends over 16 amino acids. For the CDR3, the DNA is TGCGCCAGCAGCCAAGGGACAGGAGGGTGGCACTATGGCTACACCTTC. Translation: CASSQGTGGWHYGYTF.

The chain combines TRBV11-3 with TRBJ2-5, with TRBD2 matching over 7 bases. The junction had 7 bases not matched to a gene; V was cut back by 4 bases and J by 5 bases. CDR1 and CDR2 from the germline V gene are SGHNT and YENEEA. The CDR3 extends over 14 amino acids. The CDR3 DNA sequence: TGTGCCAGCAGCTCGGGGGGAGCGGGTGAGACCCAGTACTTC. Translating gives CASSSGGAGETQYF.

The chain employs TRBV12-5 and TRBJ2-2; 7 bases fit TRBD1. Germline trimming cut 6 bases from V and 1 base from J; bases unmatched to any gene: 11. Germline loops: CDR1 LGHNT, CDR2 FRNRAP. The CDR3 covers 17 residues. CDR3 loop: CASGSRGTARNTGELFF. The CDR3 DNA follows: TGTGCTAGTGGCTCGAGAGGGACAGCGAGGAACACCGGGGAGCTGTTTTTT.

The chain joins TRBV7-2 to TRBJ1-6; TRBD1 agrees at 7 bases. After removal of 0 bases from V and 10 bases from J, the junction contained 15 bases not matched to a gene. The CDR3 has 18 residues. Per the germline V gene, CDR1 is SGHTA and CDR2 is FQGNSA. The CDR3 DNA reads as TGTGCCAGCAGCTTAGCGCTGGTATCGGCAGGGGGTGGCTCACCCCTCCACTTT. Translated: CASSLALVSAGGGSPLHF.

In nucleotides, the CDR3 is TGTGCCAGCAGTGAAAAATGGTCGAAGGGAGCCCCCACAGATACGCAGTATTTT. Its translation: CASSEKWSKGAPTDTQYF. The gene calls are TRBV6-1 and TRBJ2-3, with a weak D call TRBD2 (5 bases). V was trimmed by 2 bases and J by 2 bases, leaving 20 bases between them. Germline assignment: CDR1 MNHNS and CDR2 SASEGT. This CDR3 has 18 amino acids.

This rearrangement joins TRBV5-6 to TRBJ2-5; D gene ambiguous. V lost 4 bases and J lost 7, with 17 bases in between. The germline V gene has CDR1 SGHDT and CDR2 YYEEEE. There are 14 residues in the CDR3. CDR3 bases: TGTGCCAGCAGCCAACCCACGTGGTTGGCGACCCAGTACTTC. Translated: CASSQPTWLATQYF.

This chain joins TRBV24-1 and TRBJ2-2; TRBD2 matches 8 bases. Germline V gene lookup returns CDR1 KGHDR and CDR2 SFDVKD. The V and J ends lost 6 bases and 6 bases, in that order; junction bases with no gene match: 11. This CDR3 has 16 amino acids. The DNA for the CDR3 is TGTGCCACCAGTCCCACCGGGACTAGTGTCGCCGGGGAGCTGTTTTTT. Protein product: CATSPTGTSVAGELFF.

This chain links TRBV4-3 with TRBJ1-1, with TRBD1 matching 7 bases. With V trimmed by 4 bases and J by 1 base, 3 bases remained unmatched. The CDR3 runs 14 residues. Germline V CDR1 and CDR2: LGHNA, YSLEER. The DNA of the CDR3 is TGCGCCAGCAGCCGAGACAGGGCGAACACTGAAGCTTTCTTT. It encodes CASSRDRANTEAFF.

The V and J genes are TRBV4-1 and TRBJ2-3; 9 bases fit TRBD2. The germline V gene has CDR1 MGHRA and CDR2 YSYEKL. The CDR3 is 15 amino acids. The junction had 3 bases not matched to a gene; V was cut back by 4 bases and J by 1 base. CDR3 residues: CASSRAGGRTDTQYF. CDR3 nucleotides: TGCGCCAGCAGCCGAGCGGGGGGCCGCACAGATACGCAGTATTTT.

This chain uses TRBV12-5 with TRBJ2-1; 10 positions agree with TRBD2. Germline CDR1 is LGHNT and CDR2 is FRNRAP. The V segment lost 5 bases and the J segment 7 bases; nucleotides outside the gene matches: 11. The CDR3 is made up of 16 amino acids. The CDR3 nucleotides are TGTGCTAGTGGTGAGGGGCTAGCGGGAGTATGGAATGAGCAGTTCTTC. It yields the protein CASGEGLAGVWNEQFF.

The chain is built from TRBV6-2 or TRBV6-3 and TRBJ2-7, with 7 bases identical to TRBD2. The ends lost 0 bases at V and 5 bases at J; junction bases unmatched: 4. The V gene's germline CDR1 is MNHEY and CDR2 SVGEGT. The CDR3 has 14 amino acids. CDR3 nucleotide sequence: TGTGCCAGCAGTTACTCTAGACTAGCAGACGAGCAGTACTTC. As protein: CASSYSRLADEQYF.

This clone showed up just once. The gene calls are TRBV3-1 (or the pseudogene TRBV3-2) and TRBJ1-6, with 7 bases lining up with TRBD1. V gave up 2 bases and J gave up 6 bases; unmatched junction bases: 4. The V gene's germline CDR1 is LGHDT and CDR2 YNNKEL (reference sequence). This CDR3 region has 15 residues. CDR3 amino acids: CASSQWDSLNSPLHF. The CDR3 DNA reads as TGTGCCAGCAGCCAATGGGACAGCCTTAATTCACCCCTCCACTTT.

The rearrangement links TRBV14 to TRBJ2-5; TRBD2 matches at 7 bases. Germline trimming cut 0 bases from V and 2 bases from J; bases unmatched to any gene: 6. CDR3 length: 16 amino acids. Germline V gene sequence: CDR1 SGHDN, CDR2 FVKESK. The CDR3 sequence: CASSQEGGRFQETQYF. The CDR3, as DNA: TGTGCCAGCAGCCAAGAGGGCGGGAGATTTCAAGAGACCCAGTACTTC.

The rearrangement links TRBV28 to TRBJ1-2; D perhaps matches TRBD1 (6 bases). Germline loops: CDR1 MDHEN, CDR2 SYDVKM. The CDR3 consists of 16 residues. V lost 2 bases to trimming and J lost 1 base, with 14 bases between them. This CDR3 reads CASSLKHRVLNYGYTF. In DNA, the CDR3 is TGTGCCAGCAGTTTAAAGCACAGGGTCCTTAACTATGGCTACACCTTC.

The rearrangement joins TRBV7-2 to TRBJ1-6; weak D call: TRBD1 (6 bases). CDR1 SGHTA and CDR2 FQGNSA come from the germline V gene. This CDR3 is built from 15 residues. With 1 base removed from V and 7 bases from J, the gap between germline ends came to 11 bases. The CDR3, as DNA: TGTGCCAGCAGCTTAGGATACAGGGAGAATTCACCCCTCCACTTT. It is translated as CASSLGYRENSPLHF.

The chain joins TRBV19 to TRBJ2-7; 7 nucleotides align to TRBD1. J lost 6 bases, V lost 4 bases, and 12 bases had no gene match. Germline V gene lookup returns CDR1 LNHDA and CDR2 SQIVND (reference sequence). The CDR3 has 15 amino acids. This chain's CDR3 is CASSKSGQKSPEQYF. The CDR3 coding sequence is TGTGCCAGTAGTAAATCGGGACAGAAATCCCCCGAGCAGTACTTC.

The gene calls are TRBV19 and TRBJ1-2, with 10 bases that match TRBD1. Germline V gene lookup returns CDR1 LNHDA and CDR2 SQIVND (reference sequence). V shed 5 bases and J 4 bases; nucleotides not matched to a gene: 10. This CDR3 region has 16 residues. The CDR3 DNA reads TGTGCCAGTAGTCCTAACGGACAGGGGGACCTCTATGGCTACACCTTC. This sequence encodes CASSPNGQGDLYGYTF.